The clone carrying this T cell receptor beta chain came up a few times. Its matching antigen is unknown. This sample was taken from a study of T cell responses to AZD1222 COVID-19 vaccine. Study-wide results and caveats: Clonal diversity was possibly underestimated, and the donors were mostly white British, with more females. Across spike, vaccine-associated CD4 TCRs were found, dominant at 160-218 and 743-854. Scientists sampled the repertoires only once the peak T cell response had passed. Rises in breadth and depth of Spike-specific TCRs came after two AZD1222 doses.

Germline V gene sequence: CDR1 MRHNA, CDR2 SNTAGT. The CDR3 runs 13 residues. V was cut by 8 bases and J by 5 bases, with 13 bases left in between. Clones were read by immunoSEQ multiplex PCR, and TCRdb kept only the in-frame ones, dropping some. The sample lists 85,000 or so clones; about 90% were seen once. This sequence was found in an adult who received the AZD1222 COVID-19 vaccine. This chain connects TRBV6-4 to TRBJ2-1; weak D call: TRBD2 (6 bases). The material sequenced was peripheral blood, taken 28 days after the second AZD1222 dose. CDR3 bases: TGTGCCAGCTCATTAACTAGCCACAATGAGCAGTTCTTC. The encoded protein is CASSLTSHNEQFF.